These 27 T cell receptor beta chains were sequenced from one sample in a study of blood T cell repertoires in COVID-19. Here immunoSEQ multiplex PCR was the method, and the copy in TCRdb shows in-frame clones only, minus some. This table has 150,000 or so clones, 91% appearing once. Sequencing input: peripheral blood. These receptors originate from a man aged 50-60 years with acute or convalescent COVID-19.

The chain recombines TRBV2 with TRBJ2-1; 7 nucleotides line up with TRBD2. The germline CDR1 and CDR2 sequences are SNHLY and FYNNEI. CDR3 length equals 15 residues. The trim removed 4 bases at V and 4 bases at J, leaving 7 bases unmatched. The CDR3 region is CASSASGTTYNEQFF. CDR3 DNA sequence: TGTGCCAGCAGTGCCTCCGGGACTACATACAATGAGCAGTTCTTC.

This CDR3 is CASSLVSLNTGELFF. The CDR3 bases are TGTGCCAGCAGCTTAGTTTCCCTGAACACCGGGGAGCTGTTTTTT. The V gene is TRBV11-2, the J gene TRBJ2-2, with D hard to call. The germline V gene has CDR1 SGHAT and CDR2 FQNNGV. The CDR3 runs to 15 residues. Trimming stripped 1 base from V and 1 base from J, with 7 bases between. The full variable domain, its missing parts supplied by reference TRBV11-2 and TRBJ2-2, is EAGVAQSPRYKIIEKRQSVAFWCNPISGHATLYWYQQILGQGPKLLIQFQNNGVVDDSQLPKDRFSAERLKGVDSTLKIQPAKLEDSAVYLCASSLVSLNTGELFFGEGSRLTVL.

This rearrangement joins TRBV19 to TRBJ1-1; 9 bases are shared with TRBD1. The CDR3 runs 14 residues. In germline, CDR1 is LNHDA, CDR2 SQIVND (reference sequence). V dropped 3 bases and J dropped 2; count of bases not matched to a gene: 1. For the CDR3, the DNA is TGTGCCAGTAGTATCACAGGGGGCAACACTGAAGCTTTCTTT. Translated: CASSITGGNTEAFF.

The rearrangement uses TRBV2 and TRBJ2-7; tentatively, D is TRBD1 (5 bases). Germline values: CDR1 SNHLY, CDR2 FYNNEI. There are 15 residues in the CDR3. Trimming cost V 0 bases and J 4 bases, with 13 bases left between them. CDR3 DNA sequence: TGTGCCAGCAGTGAAGCGCTTGACAGTTCATACGAGCAGTACGTC. Translated: CASSEALDSSYEQYV.

The genes are TRBV9 and TRBJ2-3, with 7 bases identical to TRBD2. This CDR3 is 16 amino acids long. Germline CDR1 reads SGDLS; CDR2 reads YYNGEE. V lost 4 bases to trimming and J lost 2 bases; unmatched junction nucleotides: 10. In DNA, the CDR3 is TGTGCCAGCAGCTTCACATCCGGGACTAACACAGATACGCAGTATTTT. Translating it yields CASSFTSGTNTDTQYF.

V gene TRBV5-1 combines with J gene TRBJ2-6, with 9 bases that match TRBD2. The length of the CDR3 is 17 residues. The junction had 8 bases not matched to a gene; V was cut back by 4 bases and J by 3 bases. Germline V lookup: CDR1 SGHRS, CDR2 YFSETQ. DNA for the CDR3: TGCGCCAGCAGCCCGAGCGGGGGGTACGGTGGGGCCAACGTCCTGACTTTC. Its translation: CASSPSGGYGGANVLTF.

This chain uses TRBV28 with TRBJ1-2; D is possibly TRBD1 (5 bases). Germline V CDR1 and CDR2: MDHEN, SYDVKM. Trimming took 7 bases from V and 0 from J, leaving 15 bases between them. The CDR3 consists of 15 residues. CDR3 amino acids: CASTSGGETNYGYTF. The CDR3 DNA follows: TGTGCCAGCACCTCGGGAGGGGAAACTAACTATGGCTACACCTTC.

The chain employs TRBV21-1 and TRBJ1-3; TRBD1 is taken as the D call from the table, unchecked against the DNA. TRBV21-1 corresponds to a pseudogene. The CDR3 has 18 amino acids. This chain's CDR3 is CASTEDRGPWCSGNTIYF. CDR3 nucleotides: TGTGCCAGCACCGAGGACAGGGGGCCCTGGTGCTCTGGAAACACCATATATTTT.

The chain has TRBV19 and TRBJ1-2; D not certain. V was trimmed by 1 base and J by 2 bases, leaving 5 bases between them. Germline assignment: CDR1 LNHDA and CDR2 SQIVND (reference sequence). The CDR3 contains 13 residues. CDR3 nucleotides: TGTGCCAGTAGTATAGTAACAAACTATGGCTACACCTTC. The encoded protein is CASSIVTNYGYTF.

The rearrangement joins TRBV10-3 to TRBJ2-2; 11 bases match TRBD1. V gave up 4 bases and J gave up 6 bases; unmatched junction bases: 7. This CDR3 contains 16 residues. Germline V gives CDR1 ENHRY, CDR2 SYGVKD. The CDR3 reads CAISGGQGAPPGELFF. The CDR3 nucleotides are TGTGCCATCAGTGGTGGACAGGGGGCGCCCCCCGGGGAGCTGTTTTTT.

The chain links TRBV6-5 to TRBJ1-1; D perhaps matches TRBD1 (5 bases). V lost 1 base and J 1 base, leaving 7 bases between the germline ends. CDR3 length: 14 amino acids. The germline V gene has CDR1 MNHEY and CDR2 SVGAGI. Written as DNA, the CDR3 is TGTGCCAGCAGTTACTTTCAGGGGAACACTGAAGCTTTCTTT. Translation: CASSYFQGNTEAFF.

The gene calls are TRBV7-8 and TRBJ1-2; TRBD1 matches 7 bases. CDR3 length equals 14 residues. Germline trimming cut 5 bases from V and 8 bases from J; bases unmatched to any gene: 11. The germline CDR1 and CDR2 sequences are SGHVS and FQNEAQ. CDR3 DNA sequence: TGTGCCAGCAGCCGAGACCCTTCCAGGGGGGGCTACACCTTC. The encoded protein is CASSRDPSRGGYTF.

The chain carries TRBV29-1 and TRBJ1-1; D gene ambiguous. Germline loops: CDR1 SQVTM, CDR2 ANQGSEA. The germline V and J ends were trimmed by 7 bases and 1 base, with 10 bases remaining between them. The CDR3 extends over 12 amino acids. Written as DNA, the CDR3 is TGCAGCGCCCGGCGGGAGAACACTGAAGCTTTCTTT. Protein sequence: CSARRENTEAFF.

This clone was observed once. The V call is TRBV19, the J call TRBJ2-7, with TRBD2 as a possible D gene (6 bases). Germline V gene lookup returns CDR1 LNHDA and CDR2 SQIVND (reference sequence). The CDR3 covers 16 residues. V shed 4 bases and J shed 4 bases, with 20 bases lying between them. CDR3 region: CASSTFYRDSEYEQYF. The CDR3 DNA reads TGTGCCAGTAGTACCTTCTACCGGGACTCCGAGTACGAGCAGTACTTC.

V and J are TRBV28 and TRBJ2-3; 11 bases align to TRBD1. Germline CDR1 reads MDHEN; CDR2 reads SYDVKM. The junction had 8 bases not matched to a gene; V was cut back by 5 bases and J by 4 bases. This CDR3 region has 16 residues. CDR3 DNA: TGTGCCAGCAGTCACGCGGGACAGGGGGATGCAGATACGCAGTATTTT. Its protein is CASSHAGQGDADTQYF.

The chain is built from TRBV28 and TRBJ1-3; D is perhaps TRBD1 (6 bases). Between the trimmed V and J ends, which lost 3 bases and 2 bases, there was a span of 14 bases. CDR1 MDHEN and CDR2 SYDVKM come from the germline V gene. There are 16 residues in the CDR3. The CDR3 loop reads CASSFPRGKPGNTIYF. The CDR3 DNA reads as TGTGCCAGCAGTTTCCCCAGGGGAAAGCCTGGAAACACCATATATTTT.

The rearrangement joins TRBV7-2 to TRBJ2-1; 8 bases match TRBD1. The CDR3 totals 15 residues. Germline V lookup: CDR1 SGHTA, CDR2 FQGNSA. The junction had 7 bases not matched to a gene; V was cut back by 1 base and J by 8 bases. The CDR3 here is CASSLGAGGAYEQFF. The CDR3 DNA is TGTGCCAGCAGCTTAGGGGCAGGGGGCGCGTATGAGCAGTTCTTC.

This chain joins TRBV7-2 and TRBJ2-2; possible D gene TRBD1, 6 bases. The CDR3 is 15 amino acids. V lost 5 bases, J lost 3 bases, and 13 bases lay in between. From germline, CDR1 is SGHTA and CDR2 FQGNSA. The CDR3 loop reads CASSPKTGHTGELFF. For the CDR3, the DNA is TGTGCCAGCAGCCCCAAGACAGGTCACACCGGGGAGCTGTTTTTT.

This chain joins TRBV18 and TRBJ2-1, with D tentatively TRBD2 (5 bases). The CDR3 has 16 amino acids. CDR1 is KGHSH and CDR2 is LQKENI in the germline V gene. Between the trimmed V and J ends, which lost 3 bases and 4 bases, there was a span of 16 bases. The CDR3 here is CASSPSGLSSYNEQFF. CDR3 bases: TGTGCCAGCTCACCCAGCGGCCTGTCTTCTTACAATGAGCAGTTCTTC.

The chain couples TRBV3-1 (or the pseudogene TRBV3-2) to TRBJ2-1; 7 bases align to TRBD2. Germline V gene sequence: CDR1 LGHDT, CDR2 YNNKEL (reference sequence). The V gene end was trimmed by 0 bases and the J gene end by 7 bases; junction bases not matched to a gene: 9. This CDR3 comprises 16 residues. CDR3: CASSQDLRAGNNEQFF. The CDR3 DNA reads TGTGCCAGCAGCCAAGATCTTCGAGCGGGGAATAATGAGCAGTTCTTC.

The CDR3 region is CAIRGDRGTEAFF. CDR3 nucleotides: TGTGCCATCAGGGGGGACAGGGGAACTGAAGCTTTCTTT. This chain joins TRBV10-3 and TRBJ1-1, with TRBD1 matching 10 bases. J gave up 5 bases and V 6 bases, and 3 bases lay outside the gene matches. This CDR3 contains 13 residues. The V gene's germline CDR1 is ENHRY and CDR2 SYGVKD.

V and J are TRBV19 and TRBJ1-1; a possible D gene is TRBD1 (5 bases). CDR1 is LNHDA, CDR2 SQIVND, per germline (reference sequence). The CDR3 is 14 amino acids. V was clipped by 5 bases and J by 6 bases, with 16 bases between them. CDR3 DNA: TGTGCCAGTAGTGTTCTGTTGGGGGAGGCTGAAGCTTTCTTT. Its translation: CASSVLLGEAEAFF.

The chain combines TRBV3-1 (or the pseudogene TRBV3-2) with TRBJ1-1; D is ambiguous. Germline assignment: CDR1 LGHDT and CDR2 YNNKEL (reference sequence). The CDR3 extends over 15 amino acids. V gave up 0 bases and J gave up 4 bases, with 12 bases separating them. DNA for the CDR3: TGTGCCAGCAGCCAAGATTCATCCGGGAGCACTGAAGCTTTCTTT. Protein product: CASSQDSSGSTEAFF.

The chain employs TRBV4-1 and TRBJ1-1, with a possible D match to TRBD1 (5 bases). The CDR3 consists of 14 residues. Germline V gene sequence: CDR1 MGHRA, CDR2 YSYEKL. V shed 3 bases and J shed 1 base, with 9 bases lying between them. CDR3 sequence reads: CASSQRGPNTEAFF. The CDR3 DNA reads TGCGCCAGCAGCCAGCGGGGACCGAACACTGAAGCTTTCTTT.

The chain uses TRBV23-1 and TRBJ2-7; D gene ambiguous. TRBV23-1 is flagged as an ORF with uncertain function. V lost 3 bases, J lost 0 bases, and 3 bases lay in between. This CDR3 is built from 12 residues. The CDR3 DNA sequence: TGCGCCAGCAGTCACCTCTCCTACGAGCAGTACGTC. Protein product: CASSHLSYEQYV.

CDR3 nucleotides: TGTGCCAGCAGCCAAGAGGGCTTTCCGGGGGAGCAGTACTTC. Amino acid sequence: CASSQEGFPGEQYF. The V gene is TRBV3-1 (or the pseudogene TRBV3-2), the J gene TRBJ2-7; tentative D call: TRBD2 (5 bases). The V gene lost 0 bases and the J gene lost 7 bases, with 13 bases spanning the gap. The germline V gene has CDR1 LGHDT and CDR2 YNNKEL (reference sequence). The CDR3 contains 14 residues.

The rearrangement joins TRBV15 to TRBJ2-2; TRBD1 agrees at 10 bases. V dropped 6 bases and J dropped 3; count of bases not matched to a gene: 4. The germline CDR1 and CDR2 sequences are LNHNV and YYDKDF (reference sequence). The CDR3 sequence is 15 residues long. The CDR3 spells CATRGGQGYTGELFF. CDR3 sequence (DNA): TGTGCCACCAGAGGGGGACAGGGGTACACCGGGGAGCTGTTTTTT. Full variable domain (rest looked up from reference TRBV15 and TRBJ2-2): DAMVIQNPRYQVTQFGKPVTLSCSQTLNHNVMYWYQQKSSQAPKLLFHYYDKDFNNEADTPDNFQSRRPNTSFCFLDIRSPGLGDTAMYLCATRGGQGYTGELFFGEGSRLTVL.